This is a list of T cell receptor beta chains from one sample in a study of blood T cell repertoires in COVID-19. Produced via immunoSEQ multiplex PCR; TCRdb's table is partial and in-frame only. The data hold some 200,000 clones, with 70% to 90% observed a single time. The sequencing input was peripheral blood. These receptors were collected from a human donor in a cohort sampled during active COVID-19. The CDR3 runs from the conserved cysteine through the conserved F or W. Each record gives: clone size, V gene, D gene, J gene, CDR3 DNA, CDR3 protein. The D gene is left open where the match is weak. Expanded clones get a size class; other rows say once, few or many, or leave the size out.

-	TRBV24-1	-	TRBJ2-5	TGTGCCACCAGTGATCTACGGGGGGCGACCCAGTACTTC	CATSDLRGATQYF
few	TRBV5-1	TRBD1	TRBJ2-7	TGCGCCAGCAGATTCCCAGGGGGAGACTCCTACGAGCAGTACTTC	CASRFPGGDSYEQYF
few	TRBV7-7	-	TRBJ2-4	TGTGCTAGCAGCTCCTCCTATTCTGTAGCCAAAAACATTCAGTACTTC	CASSSSYSVAKNIQYF
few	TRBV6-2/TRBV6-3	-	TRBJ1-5	TGTGCCAGCAGCCTCTACCCGGGGACCCAGCATTTT	CASSLYPGTQHF
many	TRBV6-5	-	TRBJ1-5	TGTGCCAGCAGTTTATCGCAGGGGAGTCAGCCCCAGCATTTT	CASSLSQGSQPQHF
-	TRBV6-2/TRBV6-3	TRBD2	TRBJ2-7	TGTGCCAGCAGTTACTCGGGGCTAGCGGACTACGAGCAGTACTTC	CASSYSGLADYEQYF
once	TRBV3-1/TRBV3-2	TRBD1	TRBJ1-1	TGTGCCAGCAGCCAAGATCGGACAGGGGGCTTCACTGAAGCTTTCTTT	CASSQDRTGGFTEAFF
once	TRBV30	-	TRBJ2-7	TGTGCCTGGAGTATAGGGGGCGGGGACGAGCAGTACTTC	CAWSIGGGDEQYF
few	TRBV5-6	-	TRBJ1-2	TGTGCCAGCAGCTTACAGGGCATGAACTATGGCTACACCTTC	CASSLQGMNYGYTF
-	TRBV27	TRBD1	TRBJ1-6	TGTGCCAGCAGCTTGGGACAGGGGAATTCACCCCTCCACTTT	CASSLGQGNSPLHF
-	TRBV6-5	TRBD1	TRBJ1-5	TGTGCCAGCAGTAGGACAGGGGCCGGTCAGCCCCAGCATTTT	CASSRTGAGQPQHF
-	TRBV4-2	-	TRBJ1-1	TGTGCCAGCAGCCAGAGTCCCAGGGGCGAAGCTTTCTTT	CASSQSPRGEAFF
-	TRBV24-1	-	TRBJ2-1	TGTGCCACCAGTGATTCCGGCGTGGCGGTTTTGAATGAGCAGTTCTTC	CATSDSGVAVLNEQFF
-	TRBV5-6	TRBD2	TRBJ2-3	TGTGCCAGCAGCTTGTTCAGAGCGGGAGACCCCACAGATACGCAGTATTTT	CASSLFRAGDPTDTQYF
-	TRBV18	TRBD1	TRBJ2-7	TGTGCCAGCTCCCCAGGGACAGGGGTTTTTTACGAGCAGTACTTC	CASSPGTGVFYEQYF
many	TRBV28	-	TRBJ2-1	TGTGCCAGCACTTCATCGGGAGTCTTTGGAAATGAGCAGTTCTTC	CASTSSGVFGNEQFF
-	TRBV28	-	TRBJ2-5	TGTGCCAGCAGTTTAGCGGTGTACCAAGAGACCCAGTACTTC	CASSLAVYQETQYF
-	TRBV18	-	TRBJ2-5	TGTGCCAGCTCACACAGGGGGCTAGCGGGAGAGACCCAGTACTTC	CASSHRGLAGETQYF
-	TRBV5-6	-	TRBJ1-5	TGTGCCAGCAGTGCAACCCGGGGGCCCCAGCATTTT	CASSATRGPQHF
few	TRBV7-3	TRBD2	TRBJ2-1	TGTGCCAGCAGCTCTACTAGCGGGGGAGACAATGAGCAGTTCTTC	CASSSTSGGDNEQFF
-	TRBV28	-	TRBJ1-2	TGTGCCAGCAGTCCGTCGGGCGGACAGTCCTATGGCTACACCTTC	CASSPSGGQSYGYTF
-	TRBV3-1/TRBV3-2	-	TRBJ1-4	TGTGCCAGCAGCCAAGACAGGGGATGGCACAAACTGTTTTTT	CASSQDRGWHKLFF
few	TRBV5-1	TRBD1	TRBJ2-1	TGCGCCAGCAGTTTAAATATTGACAGGGTTCAGTTCTTC	CASSLNIDRVQFF
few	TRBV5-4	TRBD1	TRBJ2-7	TGTGCCAGCAGGGCCGGGACAGGGTCCTCCTACGAGCAGTACTTC	CASRAGTGSSYEQYF
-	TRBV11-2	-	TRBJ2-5	TGTGCCAGCAGCTCAGAGGGACATAACTACCAAGAGACCCAGTACTTC	CASSSEGHNYQETQYF
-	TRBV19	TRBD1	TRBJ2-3	TGTGCCAGTAGTATTGGGGACAGGCTAGACACAGATACGCAGTATTTT	CASSIGDRLDTDTQYF
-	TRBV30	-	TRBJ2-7	TGTGCCTGGAGTGTAAAGGGACTGCTGAGCTCCTACGAGCAGTACTTC	CAWSVKGLLSSYEQYF
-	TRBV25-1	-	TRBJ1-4	TGTGCCAGCAGCTTAGGACAGCCTAATGAAAAACTGTTTTTT	CASSLGQPNEKLFF
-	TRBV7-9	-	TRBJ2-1	TGTGCCAGCAGCCACCCGAACAGGTTCTACAATGAGCAGTTCTTC	CASSHPNRFYNEQFF
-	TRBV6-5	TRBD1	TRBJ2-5	TGTGCCAGCATCCCCAGGGGGGAGACCCAGTACTTC	CASIPRGETQYF
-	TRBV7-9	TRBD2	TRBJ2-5	TGTGCCAGCAGCCCGGGGGGGGCTAGCGGAGAAGAGACCCAGTACTTC	CASSPGGASGEETQYF
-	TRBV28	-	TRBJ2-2	TGTGCCAGCAGTCTAAACACCGGGGAGCTGTTTTTT	CASSLNTGELFF
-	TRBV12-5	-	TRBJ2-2	TGTGCTAGTGGTTTGGTAAGCGGGCCTTCGAACACCGGGGAGCTGTTTTTT	CASGLVSGPSNTGELFF
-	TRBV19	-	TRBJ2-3	TGTGCCAGTCTCGAGAAAGGGGCAGATACGCAGTATTTT	CASLEKGADTQYF
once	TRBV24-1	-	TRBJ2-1	TGTGCCACCAGTGACGGAGGGGTTCTCAATGAGCAGTTCTTC	CATSDGGVLNEQFF
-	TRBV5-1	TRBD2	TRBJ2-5	TGCGCCAGCAGCTTGTCGTCGGGAACTAGCGGGGGGTCACAAGAGACCCAGTACTTC	CASSLSSGTSGGSQETQYF
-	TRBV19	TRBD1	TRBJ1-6	TGTGCCAGTAGTTCCGACCGGGACAGGGGTTCACCCCTCCACTTT	CASSSDRDRGSPLHF
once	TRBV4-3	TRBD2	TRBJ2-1	TGCGCCAGCAGTGTTATTAGTAGCGGGGGGTATCCGTATGAGCAGTTCTTC	CASSVISSGGYPYEQFF
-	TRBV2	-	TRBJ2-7	TGTGCCAGCAGCTACACCCCGAGAGCAGGGCTAAATTACTTC	CASSYTPRAGLNYF
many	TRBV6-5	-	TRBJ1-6	TGTGCCAGCAGGCCGACGGTGGAGAATTCACCCCTCCACTTT	CASRPTVENSPLHF
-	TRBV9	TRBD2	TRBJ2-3	TGTGCCAGCAGCGTAGGACCTAGCGGGGGTACAGATACGCAGTATTTT	CASSVGPSGGTDTQYF
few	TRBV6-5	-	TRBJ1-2	TGTGCCAGCAGTTATGGGGGGGGCTACACCTTC	CASSYGGGYTF
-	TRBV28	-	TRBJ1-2	TGTGCCAGCAGTTCACAGCCCAACTATGGCTACACCTTC	CASSSQPNYGYTF
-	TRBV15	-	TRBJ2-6	TGTGCCACCAGCAGAGATTACCAGGCTGGGGCCAACGTCCTGACTTTC	CATSRDYQAGANVLTF
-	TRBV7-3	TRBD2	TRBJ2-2	TGTGCCAGCAGCCGGACTAGCGGGGGTGGCGGGGAGCTGTTTTTT	CASSRTSGGGGELFF
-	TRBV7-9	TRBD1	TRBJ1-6	TGTGCCAGCAGCCGGACAGGGTATAATTCACCCCTCCACTTT	CASSRTGYNSPLHF
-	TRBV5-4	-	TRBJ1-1	TGTGCCAGCAGTCGAGCAGGGAATACTGAAGCTTTCTTT	CASSRAGNTEAFF
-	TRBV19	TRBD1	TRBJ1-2	TGTGCCAGTAGTATGAGCAAACCCGGGACAGGCTTCAACTATGGCTACACCTTC	CASSMSKPGTGFNYGYTF
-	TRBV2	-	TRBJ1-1	TGTGCCAGCAGGAGGGAGGGTAGCACTGAAGCTTTCTTT	CASRREGSTEAFF
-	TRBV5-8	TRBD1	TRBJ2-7	TGTGCCAGCAGCTTTACAGGGGTTGGGGAGCAGTACTTC	CASSFTGVGEQYF
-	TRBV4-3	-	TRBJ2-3	TGCGCCAGCAGCCAAGATCGGAGTACAGATACGCAGTATTTT	CASSQDRSTDTQYF
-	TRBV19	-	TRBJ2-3	TGTGCCAGTAGTATGGAGTACCGGAGGGGCACAGATACGCAGTATTTT	CASSMEYRRGTDTQYF
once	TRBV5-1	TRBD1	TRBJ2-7	TGCGCCAGCAGCTTGTTCCCAAGACAGGGGGGCGAGCAGTACTTC	CASSLFPRQGGEQYF
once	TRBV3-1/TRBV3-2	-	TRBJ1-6	TGTGCCAGCAGCCCGCGACAGGCCCCCTCGAATTCACCCCTCCACTTT	CASSPRQAPSNSPLHF
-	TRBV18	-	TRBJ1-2	TGTGCCAGCTCACCACCTTGGCGGGGGGCCGGATATGGCTACACCTTC	CASSPPWRGAGYGYTF
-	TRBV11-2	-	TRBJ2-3	TGTGCCAGCAGCTTAGGCGTTAGAGATACGCAGTATTTT	CASSLGVRDTQYF
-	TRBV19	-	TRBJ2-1	TGTGCCAGTAGTCCCGGTCCACCAACGAGCTCCTACAATGAGCAGTTCTTC	CASSPGPPTSSYNEQFF